This TCR beta chain was recorded in a study of prognosis after radiotherapy for stage I lung cancer. Study-wide results and limits: TRBV and TRBJ gene usage reportedly differed between patients with and without metastases.

V lost 5 bases and J lost 6, with 15 bases in between. The germline CDR1 and CDR2 sequences are SGHAT and FQNNGV. The CDR3 runs to 14 residues. The authors amplified TCR beta CDR3 from genomic DNA using two-round multiplex PCR. Primers targeting each individual TRBV and TRBJ gene were applied in first-round PCR. TCRdb reanalysed the multiplex PCR reads using MiXCR and keeps one entry per CDR3 protein. The sample records 59,000 or so distinct CDR3 sequences, approximately 25% being singletons. This clonotype was seen at least ten times. Its antigen is unknown. The source was PBMCs, collected before or after stereotactic body radiation therapy (not recorded which). The gene calls are TRBV11-2 and TRBJ2-3; unclear D gene. The TCR was taken from a donor aged 50 or older with non-small cell lung cancer. This CDR3 reads CASSPVGLADTQYF. As DNA, the CDR3 is TGTGCCAGCAGCCCCGTCGGGTTGGCGGATACGCAGTATTTT.